The 10 T cell receptor beta chains reported below all come from one sample, sequenced in a study of T cells in Graves' hyperthyroidism and ophthalmopathy. Amplified TCR beta CDR3 regions derived from RNA transcripts. HTBI primers drove first-round RT-PCR of the TCR CDR3. TCRdb passed the multiplex PCR reads through MiXCR, listing each CDR3 protein once. Among 350,000 or so distinct CDR3 sequences listed, 15% to 20% were seen once. Sample: blood. These receptors came from a woman aged 40 to 50 with Graves' ophthalmopathy.

This clonotype was counted at least ten times. This chain uses TRBV3-1 with TRBJ1-2; 8 bases agree with TRBD1. CDR1 and CDR2 from the germline V gene are LGHDT and YNNKEL (reference sequence). The CDR3 spans 14 residues. V lost 4 bases and J lost 2; bases outside the gene matches: 3. The DNA of the CDR3 is TGTGCCAGCAGCCCCAGGGGGCCAAACTATGGCTACACCTTC. Translated: CASSPRGPNYGYTF. Full variable domain (remainder filled in from reference TRBV3-1 and TRBJ1-2): DTAVSQTPKYLVTQMGNDKSIKCEQNLGHDTMYWYKQDSKKFLKIMFSYNNKELIINETVPNRFSPKSPDKAHLNLHINSLELGDSAVYFCASSPRGPNYGYTFGSGTRLTVV.

This clonotype came up many times. The chain is built from TRBV6-2 or TRBV6-3 and TRBJ1-1; 7 nucleotides agree with TRBD1. With 2 bases clipped from V and 2 bases from J, the junction kept 11 bases outside the gene matches. From germline, CDR1 is MNHEY and CDR2 SVGEGT. The CDR3 runs 17 residues. In DNA, the CDR3 is TGTGCCAGCAGTTACGGTCAGGGGGTGATCGGAAACACTGAAGCTTTCTTT. It is translated as CASSYGQGVIGNTEAFF.

The chain links TRBV11-2 to TRBJ2-5, with D possibly TRBD2 on 5 matching bases. V was trimmed by 5 bases and J by 4 bases, leaving 17 bases between them. The CDR3 contains 15 residues. The germline V gene has CDR1 SGHAT and CDR2 FQNNGV. The CDR3, as DNA: TGTGCCAGCAGCCAAGGTCTGACCCGGGGAGAGACCCAGTACTTC. Translating gives CASSQGLTRGETQYF.

This clonotype has ten or more counts. The CDR3 loop is CASSSGQPTHGYTF. In nucleotides, the CDR3 is TGCGCCAGCAGTTCCGGACAGCCCACTCATGGCTACACCTTC. The rearrangement joins TRBV5-1 to TRBJ1-2; weak D call: TRBD1 (6 bases). Trimming shortened V by 5 bases and J by 6 bases, and 17 bases separated the two germline ends. Germline CDR1 is SGHRS and CDR2 is YFSETQ. The CDR3 totals 14 residues.

There are many counts of this clonotype. The rearrangement links TRBV29-1 to TRBJ1-1; 11 bases map to TRBD1. CDR1 is SQVTM, CDR2 ANQGSEA, per germline. This CDR3 is built from 13 residues. Losses at the gene ends were 7 bases for V and 4 bases for J; bases not matched to a gene: 5. In DNA, the CDR3 is TGCAGCGCCTGGGACAGGGGGGCCACTGAAGCTTTCTTT. As protein: CSAWDRGATEAFF.

This clonotype was detected ten times or more. The rearrangement joins TRBV20-1 to TRBJ2-7; 10 nucleotides align to TRBD2. Germline loops: CDR1 DFQATT, CDR2 SNEGSKA (reference sequence). The V segment lost 1 base and the J segment 5 bases; nucleotides outside the gene matches: 11. The CDR3 contains 16 residues. DNA of the CDR3: TGCAGTGCTAGAGGAGGCCTAGCGGGAGAAGGAGACGAGCAGTACTTC. This encodes CSARGGLAGEGDEQYF.

The sample holds many counts of this clonotype. J is TRBJ1-2 and V is TRBV6-6; 7 positions match TRBD1. Per the germline V gene, CDR1 is MNHNY and CDR2 is SVGAGI (reference sequence). J gave up 1 base and V 2 bases, and 4 bases lay outside the gene matches. This CDR3 has 15 residues. CDR3 residues: CASSYKGASNYGYTF. The CDR3 DNA reads TGTGCCAGCAGTTACAAGGGGGCTAGTAACTATGGCTACACCTTC.

As DNA, the CDR3 is TGTGCCAGCAGTGTTACTAGCGGGACAGAGACCCAGTACTTC. Its protein is CASSVTSGTETQYF. The chain couples TRBV6-1 to TRBJ2-5; 10 bases are a match to TRBD2. The CDR3 extends over 14 amino acids. The trim removed 4 bases at V and 4 bases at J, leaving 3 bases unmatched. The V gene's germline CDR1 is MNHNS and CDR2 SASEGT.

The rearrangement joins TRBV28 to TRBJ2-5, with 10 bases fitting TRBD1. Trimming took 3 bases from V and 5 from J; bases not matched to a gene: 9. Per the germline V gene, CDR1 is MDHEN and CDR2 is SYDVKM. The CDR3 length is 16 residues. CDR3 nucleotide sequence: TGTGCCAGCAGTTTTCCCAGACAGGGGGCGGGGGAGACCCAGTACTTC. It yields the protein CASSFPRQGAGETQYF.

This clonotype showed up just a few times. This sequence joins TRBV11-2 and TRBJ2-7, with 8 bases lining up with TRBD2. The V and J ends lost 1 base and 3 bases, in that order; junction bases with no gene match: 8. Germline V gives CDR1 SGHAT, CDR2 FQNNGV. CDR3 length: 16 residues. CDR3 in amino acids: CASSLGGGTSSYEQYF. The CDR3 DNA sequence: TGTGCCAGCAGCTTAGGAGGGGGGACTAGTAGCTACGAGCAGTACTTC.